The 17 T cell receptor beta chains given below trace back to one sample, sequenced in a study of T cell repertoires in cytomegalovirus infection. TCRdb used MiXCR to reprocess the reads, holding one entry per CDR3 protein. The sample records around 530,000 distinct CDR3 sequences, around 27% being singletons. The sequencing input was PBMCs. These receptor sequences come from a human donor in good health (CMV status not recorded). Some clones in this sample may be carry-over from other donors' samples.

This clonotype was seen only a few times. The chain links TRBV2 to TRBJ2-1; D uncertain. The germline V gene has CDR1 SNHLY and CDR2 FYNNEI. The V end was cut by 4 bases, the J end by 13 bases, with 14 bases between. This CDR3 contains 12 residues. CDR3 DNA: TGTGCCAGCAGTGGGGGTCTAGGCGGTCAGTTCTTC. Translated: CASSGGLGGQFF.

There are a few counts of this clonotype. CDR3: CASSLDVPGQPQHF. Written as DNA, the CDR3 is TGTGCCAGCAGCTTAGATGTCCCTGGCCAGCCCCAGCATTTT. V gene TRBV7-2 combines with J gene TRBJ1-5; no definite D call. The CDR3 extends over 14 amino acids. Between the trimmed V and J ends, which lost 1 base and 7 bases, there was a span of 11 bases. The germline gives CDR1 SGHTA, CDR2 FQGNSA.

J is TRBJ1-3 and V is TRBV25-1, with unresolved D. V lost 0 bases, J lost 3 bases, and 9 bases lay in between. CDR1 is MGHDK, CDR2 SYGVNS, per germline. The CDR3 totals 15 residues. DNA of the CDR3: TGTGCCAGCAGTGAATATGCAGGCAATGGAAACACCATATATTTT. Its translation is CASSEYAGNGNTIYF.

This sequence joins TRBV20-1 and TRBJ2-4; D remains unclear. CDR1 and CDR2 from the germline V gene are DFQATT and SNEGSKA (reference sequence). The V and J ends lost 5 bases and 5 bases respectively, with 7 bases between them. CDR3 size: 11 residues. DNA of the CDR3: TGCAGTGCTGCATGGGAAAACATTCAGTACTTC. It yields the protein CSAAWENIQYF.

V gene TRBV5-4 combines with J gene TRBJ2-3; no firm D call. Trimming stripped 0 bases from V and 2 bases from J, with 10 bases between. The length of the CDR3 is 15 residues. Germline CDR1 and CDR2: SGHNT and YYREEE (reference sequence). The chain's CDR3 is CASSLETSYTDTQYF. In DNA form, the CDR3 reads TGTGCCAGCAGCTTGGAGACCAGTTACACAGATACGCAGTATTTT.

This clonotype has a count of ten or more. For the CDR3, the DNA is TGTGCCAGCAGCTTAGCGCAGGGACAGGGCTTCTACGAGCAGTACTTC. Translation gives CASSLAQGQGFYEQYF. This rearrangement joins TRBV7-2 to TRBJ2-7; 9 nucleotides line up with TRBD1. Trimming at V came to 0 bases and at J to 3 bases, leaving 6 bases not matched to a gene. CDR1 and CDR2 (germline): SGHTA, FQGNSA. The CDR3 totals 16 residues.

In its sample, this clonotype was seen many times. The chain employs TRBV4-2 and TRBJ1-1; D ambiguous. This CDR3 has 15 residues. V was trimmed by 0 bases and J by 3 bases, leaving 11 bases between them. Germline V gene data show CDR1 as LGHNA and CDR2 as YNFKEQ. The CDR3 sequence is CASSQDAGPDTEAFF. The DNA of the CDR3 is TGTGCCAGCAGCCAAGATGCAGGCCCGGACACTGAAGCTTTCTTT.

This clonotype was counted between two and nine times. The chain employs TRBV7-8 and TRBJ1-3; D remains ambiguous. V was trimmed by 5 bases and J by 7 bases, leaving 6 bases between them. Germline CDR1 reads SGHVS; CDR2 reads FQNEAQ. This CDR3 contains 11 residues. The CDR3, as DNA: TGTGCCAGCAGCCCCGCCAACACCATATATTTT. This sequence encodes CASSPANTIYF.

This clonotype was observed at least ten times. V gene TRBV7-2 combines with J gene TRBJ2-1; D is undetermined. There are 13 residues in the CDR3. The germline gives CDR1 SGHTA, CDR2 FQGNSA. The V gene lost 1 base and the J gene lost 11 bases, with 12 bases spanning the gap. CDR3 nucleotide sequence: TGTGCCAGCAGCTTAGAAAAGGGAATAAAGCAGTTCTTC. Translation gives CASSLEKGIKQFF.

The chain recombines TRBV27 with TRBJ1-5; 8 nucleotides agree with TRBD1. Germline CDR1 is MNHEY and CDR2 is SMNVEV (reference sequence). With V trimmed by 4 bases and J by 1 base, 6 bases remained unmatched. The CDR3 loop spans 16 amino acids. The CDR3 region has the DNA TGTGCCAGCAGTTCGGCCTACAGGGGGAGCAATCAGCCCCAGCATTTT. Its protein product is CASSSAYRGSNQPQHF.

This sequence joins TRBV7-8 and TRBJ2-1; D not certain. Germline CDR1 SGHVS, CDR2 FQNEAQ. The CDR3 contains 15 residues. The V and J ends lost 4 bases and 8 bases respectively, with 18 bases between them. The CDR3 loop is CASSSQQFTGDEQFF. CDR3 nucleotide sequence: TGTGCCAGCAGCTCTCAACAGTTCACCGGCGATGAGCAGTTCTTC.

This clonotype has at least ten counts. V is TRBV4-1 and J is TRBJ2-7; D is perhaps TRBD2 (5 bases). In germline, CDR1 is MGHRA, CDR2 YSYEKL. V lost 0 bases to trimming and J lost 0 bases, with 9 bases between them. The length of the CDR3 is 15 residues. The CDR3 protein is CASSQDERISYEQYF. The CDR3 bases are TGCGCCAGCAGCCAAGATGAGCGGATCTCCTACGAGCAGTACTTC.

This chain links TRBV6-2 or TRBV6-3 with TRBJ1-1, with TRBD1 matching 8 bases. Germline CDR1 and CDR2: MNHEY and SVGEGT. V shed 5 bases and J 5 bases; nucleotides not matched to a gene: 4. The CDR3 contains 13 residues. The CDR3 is CASSTGGLTEAFF. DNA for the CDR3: TGTGCCAGCAGTACAGGGGGATTGACTGAAGCTTTCTTT.

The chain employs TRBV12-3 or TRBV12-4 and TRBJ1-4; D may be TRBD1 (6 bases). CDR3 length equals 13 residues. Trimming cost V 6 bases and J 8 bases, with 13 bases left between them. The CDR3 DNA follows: TGTGCCAGCAGGGGAGACAGGTGGGAAAAACTGTTTTTT. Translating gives CASRGDRWEKLFF.

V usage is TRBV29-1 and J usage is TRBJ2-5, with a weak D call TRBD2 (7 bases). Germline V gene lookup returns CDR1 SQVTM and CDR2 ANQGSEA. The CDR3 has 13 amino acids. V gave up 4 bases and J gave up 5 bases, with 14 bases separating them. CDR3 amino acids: CSVGGGVGETQYF. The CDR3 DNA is TGCAGCGTTGGAGGGGGGGTAGGGGAGACCCAGTACTTC.

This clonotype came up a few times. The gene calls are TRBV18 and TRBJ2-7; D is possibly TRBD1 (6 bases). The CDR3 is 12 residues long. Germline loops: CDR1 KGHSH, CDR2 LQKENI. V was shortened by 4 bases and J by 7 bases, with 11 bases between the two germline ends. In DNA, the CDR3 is TGTGCCAGCTCACTGGACAGCGGTGAGCAGTACGTC. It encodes CASSLDSGEQYV.

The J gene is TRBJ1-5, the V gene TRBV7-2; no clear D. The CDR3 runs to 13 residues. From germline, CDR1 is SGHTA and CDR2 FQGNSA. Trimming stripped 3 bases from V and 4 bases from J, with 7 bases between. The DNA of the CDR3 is TGTGCCAGCAGCTTTGGCGAAAATCAGCCCCAGCATTTT. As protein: CASSFGENQPQHF.